Each of the 10 T cell receptor beta chains below was sequenced from the same sample in a study of blood T cell repertoires in COVID-19. Generated by immunoSEQ multiplex PCR, the TCRdb table keeps only in-frame clones and is missing some. The table records 100,000 to 150,000 clones, around 82% of them present only once. Sequencing was performed on peripheral blood. These receptors all stem from a man older than 75 with active or convalescent COVID-19.

This chain connects TRBV15 to TRBJ2-1; 11 nucleotides agree with TRBD1. With 3 bases clipped from V and 5 bases from J, the junction kept 9 bases outside the gene matches. The CDR3 extends over 17 amino acids. Germline CDR1 is LNHNV and CDR2 is YYDKDF (reference sequence). CDR3 sequence (DNA): TGTGCCACCAGCAGGCGAGCCCCGGGACAGGGGGACAATGAGCAGTTCTTC. This sequence encodes CATSRRAPGQGDNEQFF.

This clone has just a few counts. Distinct nucleotide sequences in the sample also encode this CDR3. The gene calls are TRBV7-3 and TRBJ2-1, with TRBD2 matching over 8 bases. Per the germline V gene, CDR1 is SGHTA and CDR2 is FQGTGA. The ends lost 2 bases at V and 4 bases at J; junction bases unmatched: 4. The CDR3 extends over 15 amino acids. The CDR3 nucleotides read TGTGCCAGCAGCTTAGCGGGGGGCACTTACAATGAGCAGTTCTTC. Translated: CASSLAGGTYNEQFF.

This chain connects TRBV4-1 to TRBJ1-5; TRBD1 matches 7 bases. The J segment lost 4 bases and the V segment lost 1 base, leaving 4 bases of the junction unmatched. CDR1 and CDR2 (germline): MGHRA, YSYEKL. This CDR3 is built from 15 residues. CDR3 in DNA: TGCGCCAGCAGCCAAGGGGGACAGAGGAATCAGCCCCAGCATTTT. It encodes CASSQGGQRNQPQHF.

The chain uses TRBV10-3 and TRBJ1-3, with D unresolved. The CDR3 is made up of 12 amino acids. V shed 8 bases and J shed 0 bases, with 5 bases lying between them. CDR1 and CDR2 (germline): ENHRY, SYGVKD. The CDR3 loop reads CAIQASGNTIYF. DNA of the CDR3: TGTGCCATCCAGGCCTCTGGAAACACCATATATTTT.

V usage is TRBV11-2 and J usage is TRBJ2-3; maybe TRBD2 (6 bases). Germline V gene sequence: CDR1 SGHAT, CDR2 FQNNGV. V was cut by 3 bases and J by 2 bases, with 9 bases left in between. CDR3 length: 14 residues. CDR3 region: CASSLRGSTDTQYF. In nucleotides, the CDR3 is TGTGCCAGCAGCTTGCGGGGTTCCACAGATACGCAGTATTTT.

The J gene is TRBJ1-2, the V gene TRBV12-3 or TRBV12-4; D uncertain. V gave up 5 bases and J gave up 7 bases, with 11 bases separating them. This CDR3 is built from 12 residues. CDR3 loop: CASSRSLAGYTF. In DNA form, the CDR3 reads TGTGCCAGCAGTCGTAGCCTGGCTGGCTACACCTTC.

The chain uses TRBV5-5 and TRBJ2-1; possible D gene TRBD2, 6 bases. Germline values: CDR1 SGHKS, CDR2 YYEKEE (reference sequence). V lost 2 bases and J lost 1, with 7 bases in between. CDR3 length: 14 residues. The CDR3: CASSFGTSYNEQFF. CDR3 in DNA: TGTGCCAGCAGCTTCGGGACTTCCTACAATGAGCAGTTCTTC.

The gene calls are TRBV19 and TRBJ1-2; 7 nucleotides match TRBD1. Germline V gives CDR1 LNHDA, CDR2 SQIVND (reference sequence). The CDR3 runs to 15 residues. With 6 bases clipped from V and 1 base from J, the junction kept 8 bases outside the gene matches. CDR3 sequence (DNA): TGTGCCAGTAGCCGACCGGGACAGCTTAACTATGGCTACACCTTC. Translated: CASSRPGQLNYGYTF.

The chain recombines TRBV4-3 with TRBJ2-3; 7 positions agree with TRBD2. The germline V gene has CDR1 LGHNA and CDR2 YSLEER. V lost 5 bases and J lost 0; bases outside the gene matches: 5. The CDR3 consists of 15 residues. For the CDR3, the DNA is TGCGCCAGCAGCTCCAGCGGGGTCAGCACAGATACGCAGTATTTT. Its translation: CASSSSGVSTDTQYF.

The V and J genes are TRBV30 and TRBJ1-6, with D perhaps matching TRBD1 (6 bases). CDR1 is GTSNPN and CDR2 is SVGIG in the germline V gene (reference sequence). V was cut by 4 bases and J by 7 bases, with 14 bases left in between. CDR3 length equals 14 residues. CDR3 protein: CAWTKHRENSPLHF. In DNA, the CDR3 is TGTGCCTGGACTAAACACAGGGAAAATTCACCCCTCCACTTT.